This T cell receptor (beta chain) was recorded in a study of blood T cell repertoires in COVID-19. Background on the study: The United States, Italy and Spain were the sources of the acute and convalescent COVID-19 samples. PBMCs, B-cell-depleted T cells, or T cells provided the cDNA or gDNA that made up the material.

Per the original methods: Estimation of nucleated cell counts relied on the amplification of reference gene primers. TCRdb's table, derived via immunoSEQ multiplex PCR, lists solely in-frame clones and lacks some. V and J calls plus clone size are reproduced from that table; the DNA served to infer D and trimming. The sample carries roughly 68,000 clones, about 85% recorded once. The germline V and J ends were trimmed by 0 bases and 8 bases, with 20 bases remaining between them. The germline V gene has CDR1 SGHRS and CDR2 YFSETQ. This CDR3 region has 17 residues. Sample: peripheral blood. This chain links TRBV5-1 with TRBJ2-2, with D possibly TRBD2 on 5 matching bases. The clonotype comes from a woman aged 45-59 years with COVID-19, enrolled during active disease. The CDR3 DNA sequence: TGCGCCAGCAGCTTGGAACCTCAAGGACGGAGGCGTGGGGAGCTGTTTTTT. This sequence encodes CASSLEPQGRRRGELFF.